This entry features one T cell receptor beta chain sequence. iRepertoire HTBI primers and Arm-PCR of CDR3 regions built TCR beta libraries. A single record per CDR3 protein comes from TCRdb applying MiXCR to the multiplex PCR reads. The sample consists of almost 450,000 distinct CDR3 sequences, approximately 16% of them appearing once. This record belongs to a study of regulatory T cells in long-lasting Graves disease. Time point described: newly diagnosed GD, antithyroid drugs for less than 3 months. RNA isolated from PBMCs was used to make the TCR library. The germline CDR1 and CDR2 sequences are DFQATT and SNEGSKA (reference sequence). CDR3 length equals 13 residues. Trimming removed 6 bases from V and 4 bases from J, with 14 bases in between. The data were also submitted as part of a second study, on T cells in Graves' hyperthyroidism and ophthalmopathy.

The chain links TRBV20-1 to TRBJ2-3; unclear D gene. The specimen was peripheral blood mononuclear cells (PBMCs), collected at new diagnosis, from a patient treated with antithyroid drugs. This sequence was found in a woman aged 25 to 39 with Graves disease. DNA for the CDR3: TGCAGTGCCAGTAGAAATCCGCCAGATACGCAGTATTTT. It specifies CSASRNPPDTQYF.